The 7 T cell receptor beta chains below all came from one sample that was sequenced in a study of glioma-infiltrating T cells. Amplification of TCR alpha and beta CDR3 regions from RNA used iRepertoire nested multiplex PCR. Each CDR3 protein is one row after TCRdb ran MiXCR on the multiplex PCR reads. The table includes some 93,000 distinct CDR3 sequences, roughly 37% detected once. Specimen: glioma tissue, nonneoplastic brain tissue, or PBMCs (not recorded which). These receptors came from a human donor with low-grade glioma or glioblastoma, undergoing nonglioma brain surgery, or in good health (not recorded which).

This chain connects TRBV20-1 to TRBJ1-1, with 7 bases matching TRBD1. Unmatched junction bases numbered 6, after V lost 2 bases and J lost 0 bases. CDR1 DFQATT and CDR2 SNEGSKA come from the germline V gene (reference sequence). The CDR3 length is 15 residues. The CDR3 is CSARQGERMNTEAFF. CDR3 sequence (DNA): TGCAGTGCTAGACAGGGGGAAAGGATGAACACTGAAGCTTTCTTT.

Turning to this clonotype: The junction differs from germline at one of its ends, possibly a read error. V and J are TRBV6-6 and TRBJ1-4; D gene uncertain. The CDR3 consists of 16 residues. CDR1 is MNHNY, CDR2 SVGAGI, per germline (reference sequence). The CDR3 DNA sequence: TGTGCCAGCAGTAAAGCCCCCTCCTCAACTAATGAAAAAATGTTTTTT. Amino acids: CASSKAPSSTNEKMFF.

This clonotype showed up many times. The chain has TRBV18 and TRBJ2-5; D is perhaps TRBD1 or TRBD2 (5 bases each). Germline assignment: CDR1 KGHSH and CDR2 LQKENI. The CDR3 covers 13 residues. With 6 bases removed from V and 7 bases from J, the gap between germline ends came to 15 bases. This CDR3 is CASSQDQGATQYF. CDR3 in DNA: TGTGCCAGCTCCCAAGATCAGGGAGCGACCCAGTACTTC.

This clonotype was counted many times. The genes are TRBV9 and TRBJ2-1, with 7 bases aligning to TRBD2. Germline CDR1 is SGDLS and CDR2 is YYNGEE. CDR3 length equals 15 residues. With V trimmed by 0 bases and J by 8 bases, 8 bases remained unmatched. The CDR3 nucleotides are TGTGCCAGCAGCGTAGTGGCGGGAGTGGCTGATGAGCAGTTCTTC. As protein: CASSVVAGVADEQFF.

This clonotype has only one observation. This chain joins TRBV24-1 and TRBJ2-1; 14 bases line up with TRBD2. The tail of the sequence fits TRBJ2-7 better, so the J call may be wrong. Per germline, CDR1 KGHDR and CDR2 SFDVKD. The CDR3 has 18 residues. The CDR3 DNA is TGTGCCACCAGTACCTCGTGGCCGGGACTAGCGGGAGAGGACGAGCAGTACTTC. Amino acid sequence: CATSTSWPGLAGEDEQYF.

This clonotype came up many times. The chain is built from TRBV6-4 and TRBJ2-1, with TRBD1 matching over 9 bases. V trimming: 3 bases; J trimming: 6 bases; junction bases outside the gene matches: 9. This CDR3 comprises 16 residues. The germline V gene has CDR1 MRHNA and CDR2 SNTAGT. CDR3 region: CASSEWTGVGLNEQFF. For the CDR3, the DNA is TGTGCCAGCAGTGAATGGACAGGGGTAGGCCTCAATGAGCAGTTCTTC.

This clonotype was seen more than once but under ten times. This may be a read error: a much more frequent sequence differs by one nucleotide. This chain connects TRBV7-2 to TRBJ2-7, with D tentatively TRBD2 (6 bases). This CDR3 is 16 amino acids long. Germline values: CDR1 SGHTA, CDR2 FQGNSA. CDR3 loop: CASSSPAGKLSYEQCF. CDR3 bases: TGTGCCAGCAGCTCTCCGGCGGGGAAGCTCTCCTACGAGCAGTGCTTC.